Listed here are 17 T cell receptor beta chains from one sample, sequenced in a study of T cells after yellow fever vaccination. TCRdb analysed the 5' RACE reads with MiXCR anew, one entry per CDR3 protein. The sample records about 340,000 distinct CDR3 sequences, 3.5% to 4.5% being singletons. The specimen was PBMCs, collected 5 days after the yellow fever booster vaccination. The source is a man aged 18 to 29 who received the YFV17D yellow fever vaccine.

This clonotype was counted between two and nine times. CDR3: CASSWAIRGTGELFF. The CDR3 DNA follows: TGTGCCAGCAGCTGGGCTATTAGGGGCACCGGGGAGCTGTTTTTT. The chain uses TRBV7-2 and TRBJ2-2; possible D gene TRBD1, 5 bases. Germline V gene data show CDR1 as SGHTA and CDR2 as FQGNSA. This CDR3 has 15 residues. V was pared by 4 bases and J by 4 bases, with 13 bases between.

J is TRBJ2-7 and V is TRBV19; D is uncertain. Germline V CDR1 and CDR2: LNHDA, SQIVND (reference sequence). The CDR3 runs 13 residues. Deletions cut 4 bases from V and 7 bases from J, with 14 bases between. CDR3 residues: CASSKTVWDEQYV. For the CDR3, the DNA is TGTGCCAGTAGTAAGACGGTCTGGGATGAGCAGTACGTC.

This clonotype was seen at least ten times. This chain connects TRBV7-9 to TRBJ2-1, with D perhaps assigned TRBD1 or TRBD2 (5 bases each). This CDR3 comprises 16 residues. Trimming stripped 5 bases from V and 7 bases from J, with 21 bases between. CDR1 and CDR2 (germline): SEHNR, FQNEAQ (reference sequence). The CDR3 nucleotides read TGTGCCAGCAGCAGGGGCCCCCAGGGACGTCGGAATGAGCAGTTCTTC. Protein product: CASSRGPQGRRNEQFF. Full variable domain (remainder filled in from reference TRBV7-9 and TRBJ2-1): DTGVSQNPRHKITKRGQNVTFRCDPISEHNRLYWYRQTLGQGPEFLTYFQNEAQLEKSRLLSDRFSAERPKGSFSTLEIQRTEQGDSAMYLCASSRGPQGRRNEQFFGPGTRLTVL.

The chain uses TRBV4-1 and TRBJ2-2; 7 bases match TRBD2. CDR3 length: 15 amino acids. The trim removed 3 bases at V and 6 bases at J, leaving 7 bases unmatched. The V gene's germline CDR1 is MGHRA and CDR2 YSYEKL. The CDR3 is CASSQGGILPGELFF. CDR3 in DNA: TGCGCCAGCAGCCAGGGGGGGATCTTACCCGGGGAGCTGTTTTTT.

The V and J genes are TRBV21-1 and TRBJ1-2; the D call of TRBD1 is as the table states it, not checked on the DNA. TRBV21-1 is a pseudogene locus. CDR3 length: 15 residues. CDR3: CASSKAAGSRNGYTF. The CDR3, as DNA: TGTGCCAGCAGCAAAGCGGCAGGGTCGAGAAATGGCTACACCTTC.

CDR3 nucleotides: TGTGCCAGCAGTTACTCCTGGGGGGGGGGAAACACTGAAGCTTTCTTT. Amino acid sequence: CASSYSWGGGNTEAFF. The chain combines TRBV6-5 with TRBJ1-1; a weak D match, TRBD1 (5 bases). Deletions cut 0 bases from V and 2 bases from J, with 13 bases between. CDR3 length: 16 amino acids. The germline V gene has CDR1 MNHEY and CDR2 SVGAGI.

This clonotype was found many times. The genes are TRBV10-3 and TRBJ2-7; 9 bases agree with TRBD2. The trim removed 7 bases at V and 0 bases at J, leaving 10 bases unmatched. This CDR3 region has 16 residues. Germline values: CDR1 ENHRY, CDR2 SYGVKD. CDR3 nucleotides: TGTGCCATCACCCCCGGGACTAGCCCAAGCTCCTACGAGCAGTACTTC. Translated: CAITPGTSPSSYEQYF.

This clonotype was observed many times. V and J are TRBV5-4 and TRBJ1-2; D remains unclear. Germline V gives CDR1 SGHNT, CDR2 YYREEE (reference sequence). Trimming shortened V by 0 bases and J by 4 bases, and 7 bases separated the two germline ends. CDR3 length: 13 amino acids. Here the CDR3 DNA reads TGTGCCAGCAGCTTGGAGGGCCTCTATGGCTACACCTTC. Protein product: CASSLEGLYGYTF.

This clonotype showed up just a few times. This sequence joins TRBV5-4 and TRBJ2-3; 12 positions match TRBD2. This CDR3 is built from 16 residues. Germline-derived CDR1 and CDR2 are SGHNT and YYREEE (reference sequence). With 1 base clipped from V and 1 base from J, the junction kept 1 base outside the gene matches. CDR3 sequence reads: CASSLPSGGGTDTQYF. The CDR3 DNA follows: TGTGCCAGCAGCTTGCCTAGCGGGGGGGGCACAGATACGCAGTATTTT.

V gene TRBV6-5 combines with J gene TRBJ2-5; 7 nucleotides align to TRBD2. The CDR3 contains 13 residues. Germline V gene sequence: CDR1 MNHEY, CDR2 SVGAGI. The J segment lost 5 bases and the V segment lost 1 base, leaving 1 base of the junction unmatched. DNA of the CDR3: TGTGCCAGCAGTTACTATAGCGGGGAGACCCAGTACTTC. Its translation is CASSYYSGETQYF.

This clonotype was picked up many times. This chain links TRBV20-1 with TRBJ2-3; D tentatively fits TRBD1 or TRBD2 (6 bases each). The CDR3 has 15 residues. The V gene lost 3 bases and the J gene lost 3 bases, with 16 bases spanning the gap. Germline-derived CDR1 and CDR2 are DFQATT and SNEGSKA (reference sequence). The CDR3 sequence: CSASPFRRGTDTQYF. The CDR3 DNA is TGCAGTGCTAGTCCCTTTCGGAGGGGGACAGATACGCAGTATTTT.

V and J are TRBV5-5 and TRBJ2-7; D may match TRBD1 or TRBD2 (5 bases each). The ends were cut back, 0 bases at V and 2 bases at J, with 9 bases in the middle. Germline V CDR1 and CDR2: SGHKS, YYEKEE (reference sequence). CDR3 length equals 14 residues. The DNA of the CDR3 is TGTGCCAGCAGCTTGGGGGACGGGACCTACGAGCAGTACGTC. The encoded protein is CASSLGDGTYEQYV.

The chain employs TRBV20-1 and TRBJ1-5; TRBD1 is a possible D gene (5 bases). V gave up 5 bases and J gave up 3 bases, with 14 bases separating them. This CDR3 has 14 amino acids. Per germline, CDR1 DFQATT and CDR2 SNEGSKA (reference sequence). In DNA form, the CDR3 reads TGCAGTGCTTTACAGGTCACTTTCAATCAGCCCCAGCATTTT. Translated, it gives CSALQVTFNQPQHF.

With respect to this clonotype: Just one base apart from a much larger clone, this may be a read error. In DNA form, the CDR3 reads TGTGCCAGCAGCTCCGGACCGAACTCCTACAATGAGCAGTTCTTC. Encoded protein: CASSSGPNSYNEQFF. The chain uses TRBV5-6 and TRBJ2-1; unclear D gene. CDR3 length: 15 residues. CDR1 and CDR2 from the germline V gene are SGHDT and YYEEEE. The V and J ends lost 3 bases and 0 bases respectively, with 10 bases between them.

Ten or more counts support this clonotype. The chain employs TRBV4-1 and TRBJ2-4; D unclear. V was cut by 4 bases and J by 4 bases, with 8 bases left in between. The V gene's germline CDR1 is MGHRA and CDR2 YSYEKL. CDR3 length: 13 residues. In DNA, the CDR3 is TGCGCCAGCAGCCTAGACTGGAAAAACATTCAGTACTTC. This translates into CASSLDWKNIQYF.

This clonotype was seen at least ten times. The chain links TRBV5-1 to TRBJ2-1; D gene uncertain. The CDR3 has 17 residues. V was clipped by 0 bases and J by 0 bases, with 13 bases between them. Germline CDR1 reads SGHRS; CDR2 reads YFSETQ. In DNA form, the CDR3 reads TGCGCCAGCAGCTTGGAGTCTCTTCCGAGCTCCTACAATGAGCAGTTCTTC. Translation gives CASSLESLPSSYNEQFF.

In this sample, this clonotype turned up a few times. CDR3 coding DNA: TGCAGTGCTAGGACGACAGCCCCTAAAGAGACCCAGTACTTC. It yields the protein CSARTTAPKETQYF. This chain uses TRBV20-1 with TRBJ2-5, with D maybe TRBD1 (5 bases). Germline V gene lookup returns CDR1 DFQATT and CDR2 SNEGSKA (reference sequence). The CDR3 contains 14 residues. V was trimmed by 3 bases and J by 3 bases, leaving 14 bases between them.